Presented here are 7 T cell receptor beta chains from one specimen sequenced in a study of blood T cell repertoires in COVID-19. This table comes from immunoSEQ multiplex PCR, and its TCRdb copy is limited to in-frame clones, with some not included. This repertoire shows roughly 300,000 clones, 86% found once; its top ten account for about 1.7%. Sequenced: peripheral blood. The receptors stem from a woman between 45 and 60 years old with acute or convalescent COVID-19.

The V gene is TRBV27, the J gene TRBJ1-5; possible D gene TRBD1, 5 bases. CDR3 length equals 15 residues. The germline V gene encodes CDR1 MNHEY and CDR2 SMNVEV (reference sequence). The V and J ends lost 6 bases and 0 bases respectively, with 12 bases between them. CDR3: CASSLRGDSNQPQHF. CDR3 coding DNA: TGTGCCAGCAGCCTCCGGGGGGATAGCAATCAGCCCCAGCATTTT.

A few counts support this clone. Germline is not matched at one junction end, which may reflect a read error. This chain uses TRBV28 with TRBJ1-6, with 9 bases lining up with TRBD1. The V gene's germline CDR1 is MDHEN and CDR2 SYDVKM. There are 15 residues in the CDR3. The CDR3: CASSLRTGGLSPLHF. CDR3 sequence (DNA): TGTGCCAGTAGTTTACGCACAGGGGGCCTTTCACCCCTCCACTTT.

This chain uses TRBV24-1 with TRBJ2-3; 16 nucleotides match TRBD2. CDR3 size: 17 residues. Germline CDR1 is KGHDR and CDR2 is SFDVKD. V shed 3 bases, J shed 5 bases, and the junction held 4 bases outside the gene matches. The CDR3 reads CATSDPGLAGGGDTQYF. The CDR3 DNA follows: TGTGCCACCAGTGATCCGGGACTAGCGGGAGGGGGAGATACGCAGTATTTT.

The chain links TRBV21-1 to TRBJ2-1; the listed D gene, TRBD1, was not tested against the DNA. TRBV21-1 is annotated as a pseudogene. The CDR3 length is 15 residues. The CDR3 DNA reads as TGTGCCAGCAGCAAATTGGGTCCAGGGGTCAATGAGCAGTTCTTC. Translated, it gives CASSKLGPGVNEQFF.

For the CDR3, the DNA is TGTGCCAGCAGTACCCTAGGCTCCTACAATGAGCAGTTCTTC. Amino acids: CASSTLGSYNEQFF. This chain links TRBV6-6 with TRBJ2-1; D remains unclear. From germline, CDR1 is MNHNY and CDR2 SVGAGI (reference sequence). The CDR3 runs to 14 residues. V was clipped by 5 bases and J by 0 bases, with 8 bases between them.

V usage is TRBV29-1 and J usage is TRBJ2-2; a weak D match, TRBD1 (5 bases). Trimming removed 3 bases at V and 2 bases at J, with 10 bases between. Germline-derived CDR1 and CDR2 are SQVTM and ANQGSEA. This CDR3 comprises 14 residues. The CDR3 is CSVDGRENTGELFF. The CDR3 DNA sequence: TGCAGCGTTGACGGCAGGGAAAACACCGGGGAGCTGTTTTTT.

This chain links TRBV28 with TRBJ1-5; TRBD1 matches 10 bases. The germline V gene has CDR1 MDHEN and CDR2 SYDVKM. After removal of 4 bases from V and 3 bases from J, the junction contained 3 bases not matched to a gene. The CDR3 sequence is 15 residues long. This CDR3 is CASSYGQGVNQPQHF. The CDR3, as DNA: TGTGCCAGCAGTTACGGACAGGGGGTCAATCAGCCCCAGCATTTT.